The 23 T cell receptor beta chains below all came from one sample that was sequenced in a study of human versus mouse CDR3 diversity and MHC coevolution. TCRdb's table, derived via immunoSEQ multiplex PCR, lists solely in-frame clones and lacks some. The table includes 50,000 to 65,000 clones, just under 95% detected once. Source material: naive CD4+ T cells from blood. Described subset: CD45RO-negative CD62L-positive naive CD4 T cells. These receptors originate from a person aged 55 to 75 in good health.

The chain combines TRBV12-5 with TRBJ1-1; no clear D gene. The germline V and J ends were trimmed by 5 bases and 14 bases, with 18 bases remaining between them. Germline CDR1 is LGHNT and CDR2 is FRNRAP. The CDR3 loop spans 12 amino acids. CDR3 amino acids: CASGPGGGRAFF. CDR3 DNA: TGTGCTAGTGGTCCGGGAGGCGGAAGGGCCTTCTTT. Complete variable domain (other parts from reference TRBV12-5 and TRBJ1-1): DARVTQTPRHKVTEMGQEVTMRCQPILGHNTVFWYRQTMMQGLELLAYFRNRAPLDDSGMPKDRFSAEMPDATLATLKIQPSEPRDSAVYFCASGPGGGRAFFGQGTRLTVV.

The genes are TRBV9 and TRBJ2-3; no clear D. Germline assignment: CDR1 SGDLS and CDR2 YYNGEE. Trimming cost V 0 bases and J 3 bases, with 20 bases left between them. The CDR3 sequence is 18 residues long. CDR3 nucleotides: TGTGCCAGCAGCGTAGCTACGAACGTTCCCGGTCGAACAGATACGCAGTATTTT. Its protein product is CASSVATNVPGRTDTQYF.

This chain links TRBV7-9 with TRBJ1-2; D perhaps matches TRBD1 (5 bases). Trimming stripped 3 bases from V and 5 bases from J, with 19 bases between. CDR1 SEHNR and CDR2 FQNEAQ come from the germline V gene (reference sequence). This CDR3 is built from 16 residues. DNA for the CDR3: TGTGCCAGCAGCTTGAGGCAGGGAGGGAATTGGTATGGCTACACCTTC. Translation: CASSLRQGGNWYGYTF.

V usage is TRBV7-9 and J usage is TRBJ1-1; D is ambiguous. Trimming cost V 4 bases and J 1 base, with 10 bases left between them. The germline gives CDR1 SEHNR, CDR2 FQNEAQ (reference sequence). This CDR3 spans 14 amino acids. CDR3 residues: CASSSPVSNTEAFF. Here the CDR3 DNA reads TGTGCCAGCAGCTCTCCGGTCTCGAACACTGAAGCTTTCTTT.

This chain links TRBV7-3 with TRBJ2-3; D is unresolved. Germline CDR1 reads SGHTA; CDR2 reads FQGTGA. The CDR3 contains 15 residues. V shed 6 bases and J shed 1 base, with 14 bases lying between them. In nucleotides, the CDR3 is TGTGCCAGCAGGTTGACATCCCCTGGCACAGATACGCAGTATTTT. It translates to CASRLTSPGTDTQYF.

V usage is TRBV27 and J usage is TRBJ2-7; 10 nucleotides match TRBD2. Germline-derived CDR1 and CDR2 are MNHEY and SMNVEV (reference sequence). With V trimmed by 4 bases and J by 4 bases, 10 bases remained unmatched. CDR3 length: 16 residues. As DNA, the CDR3 is TGTGCCAGCAGTTCAACAGCGGGAGGGCTCCGTTACGAGCAGTACTTC. Translation gives CASSSTAGGLRYEQYF.

V and J are TRBV28 and TRBJ2-1, with 11 nucleotides matching TRBD2. The CDR3 has 14 residues. CDR1 and CDR2 (germline): MDHEN, SYDVKM. V trimming: 6 bases; J trimming: 8 bases; junction bases outside the gene matches: 6. The CDR3 is CASRLAGGVDEQFF. DNA of the CDR3: TGTGCCAGCAGGCTAGCGGGAGGAGTCGATGAGCAGTTCTTC.

CDR3 nucleotides: TGCGCCAGCAGCCCTGGGCTAGCGGGAGGGATCTACAATGAGCAGTTCTTC. The encoded protein is CASSPGLAGGIYNEQFF. V usage is TRBV5-1 and J usage is TRBJ2-1; 12 nucleotides agree with TRBD2. Looked up from germline, CDR1 is SGHRS and CDR2 is YFSETQ. Trimming at V came to 4 bases and at J to 3 bases, leaving 8 bases not matched to a gene. CDR3 length: 17 amino acids.

V is TRBV14 and J is TRBJ2-5, with TRBD1 matching 10 bases. The DNA end favors TRBJ2-7, so the J call may be wrong. The CDR3 has 15 residues. Looked up from germline, CDR1 is SGHDN and CDR2 is FVKESK. CDR3 DNA: TGTGCCAGCAGCCACGGAGGGACAGGGGCCTACGAGCAGTACTTC. Protein product: CASSHGGTGAYEQYF.

The CDR3 coding sequence is TGTGCCAGCACGCCCCGGGTGTTGTCCGGGGAGCTGTTTTTT. It specifies CASTPRVLSGELFF. V gene TRBV6-5 combines with J gene TRBJ1-3; no reliable D call. The J call may be mistaken, given a closer DNA end match to TRBJ2-2. CDR1 is MNHEY and CDR2 is SVGAGI in the germline V gene. The CDR3 loop spans 14 amino acids.

V gene TRBV5-1 combines with J gene TRBJ2-7, with 11 bases fitting TRBD2. This CDR3 comprises 15 residues. The V segment lost 4 bases and the J segment 2 bases; nucleotides outside the gene matches: 5. The germline gives CDR1 SGHRS, CDR2 YFSETQ. Here the CDR3 DNA reads TGCGCCAGCAGCGGTACTAGCGGGAGTCCCTACGAGCAGTACTTC. It translates to CASSGTSGSPYEQYF.

A single count supports this clone. The chain combines TRBV4-1 with TRBJ2-3, with 8 bases identical to TRBD2. The CDR3 is 16 residues long. The trim removed 4 bases at V and 8 bases at J, leaving 14 bases unmatched. Germline V CDR1 and CDR2: MGHRA, YSYEKL. For the CDR3, the DNA is TGCGCCAGCAGCCCGTGGGTAGCGGGAATGTATGCTACGCAGTATTTT. Translation gives CASSPWVAGMYATQYF.

The chain combines TRBV2 with TRBJ1-1, with 7 bases fitting TRBD1. This CDR3 is 14 amino acids long. Per the germline V gene, CDR1 is SNHLY and CDR2 is FYNNEI. V was clipped by 6 bases and J by 8 bases; unmatched bases: 12. The CDR3 sequence is CASRQLLTGQEAFF. The DNA of the CDR3 is TGTGCCAGCAGACAATTACTGACAGGGCAGGAAGCTTTCTTT.

This clone appeared once. The rearrangement joins TRBV7-9 to TRBJ1-1, with D possibly being TRBD1 (6 bases). Trimming shortened V by 4 bases and J by 5 bases, and 11 bases separated the two germline ends. CDR1 is SEHNR and CDR2 is FQNEAQ in the germline V gene (reference sequence). This CDR3 is built from 13 residues. CDR3 nucleotides: TGTGCCAGCAGCTCCGGACAGATGACTGAAGCTTTCTTT. Its protein product is CASSSGQMTEAFF.

The J gene is TRBJ2-7, the V gene TRBV7-8; D is uncertain. V dropped 5 bases and J dropped 5 bases, with 10 bases sitting between them. The CDR3 runs 12 residues. Germline loops: CDR1 SGHVS, CDR2 FQNEAQ. The CDR3 is CASSLESHEQYF. Here the CDR3 DNA reads TGTGCCAGCAGCCTCGAGTCCCACGAGCAGTACTTC.

V and J are TRBV7-3 and TRBJ1-2; D is perhaps TRBD1 (6 bases). Germline V CDR1 and CDR2: SGHTA, FQGTGA. The CDR3 runs to 17 residues. V lost 2 bases, J lost 8 bases, and 24 bases lay in between. The CDR3 DNA sequence: TGTGCCAGCAGCTTAGGGGCAAGCGGGGGGGCTCTCGGCGGCTACACCTTC. Residues: CASSLGASGGALGGYTF.

This chain uses TRBV18 with TRBJ2-3; tentatively, D is TRBD2 (5 bases). This CDR3 comprises 16 residues. From germline, CDR1 is KGHSH and CDR2 LQKENI. Trimming cost V 5 bases and J 3 bases, with 18 bases left between them. The CDR3 loop reads CASSNSGTRPTDTQYF. The CDR3 DNA reads as TGTGCCAGCTCAAACTCAGGCACTAGGCCAACAGATACGCAGTATTTT.

The chain recombines TRBV7-3 with TRBJ1-1; 7 bases align to TRBD1. Per germline, CDR1 SGHTA and CDR2 FQGTGA. With 5 bases clipped from V and 1 base from J, the junction kept 7 bases outside the gene matches. This CDR3 is built from 15 residues. CDR3 protein: CASSPDRAGNTEAFF. The CDR3, as DNA: TGTGCCAGCAGCCCCGACAGGGCTGGGAACACTGAAGCTTTCTTT.

The genes are TRBV7-9 and TRBJ2-7; D might be TRBD2 (6 bases). There are 14 residues in the CDR3. Per germline, CDR1 SEHNR and CDR2 FQNEAQ (reference sequence). Trimming left V 8 bases short and J 4 bases short, with 18 bases between. This chain's CDR3 is CASRDGGLIYEQYF. CDR3 sequence (DNA): TGTGCCAGCCGCGACGGGGGATTGATTTACGAGCAGTACTTC.

This chain connects TRBV5-6 to TRBJ1-2; 8 bases fit TRBD1. Germline V gives CDR1 SGHDT, CDR2 YYEEEE. J lost 6 bases, V lost 6 bases, and 13 bases had no gene match. This CDR3 has 15 residues. This CDR3 is CASTTGGSVIHGYTF. The DNA for the CDR3 is TGTGCCAGCACCACAGGGGGGTCTGTGATCCATGGCTACACCTTC.

The chain recombines TRBV5-8 with TRBJ2-3; 10 bases fit TRBD2. CDR1 is SGHTS and CDR2 is YDEGEE in the germline V gene. Trimming took 0 bases from V and 4 from J; bases not matched to a gene: 8. The length of the CDR3 is 17 residues. The CDR3 DNA sequence: TGTGCCAGCAGCTTGGGTACCCTAGCGGGAGTATCAGATACGCAGTATTTT. It yields the protein CASSLGTLAGVSDTQYF.

V is TRBV7-3 and J is TRBJ2-3; 12 bases align to TRBD2. This CDR3 is 18 amino acids long. Germline lookup yields CDR1 SGHTA and CDR2 FQGTGA. The J segment lost 0 bases and the V segment lost 1 base, leaving 5 bases of the junction unmatched. The chain's CDR3 is CASSLMTSGGSSTDTQYF. Here the CDR3 DNA reads TGTGCCAGCAGCTTAATGACTAGCGGGGGATCTAGCACAGATACGCAGTATTTT.

The CDR3 is CASSTQGDNEQFF. CDR3 DNA: TGCGCCAGCAGCACCCAGGGGGACAATGAGCAGTTCTTC. The J gene is TRBJ2-1, the V gene TRBV5-1, with 7 bases identical to TRBD1. This CDR3 is 13 amino acids long. Germline-derived CDR1 and CDR2 are SGHRS and YFSETQ. V was clipped by 4 bases and J by 5 bases; unmatched bases: 3.